Listed below are T cell receptor beta chains from one sample, sequenced in a study of a mutant IDH1 vaccine in newly diagnosed glioma. Assay used: immunoSEQ multiplex PCR; TCRdb lists only in-frame clones, some missing. Among about 92,000 clones listed, over 75% were seen once. Sequenced material: PBMCs, taken from a glioma patient treated with radiotherapy, temozolomide or both. The receptors come from a middle-aged man with glioma. CDR3s include the opening cysteine and the closing phenylalanine or tryptophan. A D gene is named only where the DNA matches it firmly. Part of the rows lack a size; the others show once, few, many or a class for expanded clones.

clone size	J gene	D gene	V gene	CDR3 DNA	CDR3 protein
.	TRBJ1-5	TRBD1	TRBV7-2	TGTGCCAGCAGCATGGGACAGACTCAGCCCCAGCATTTT	CASSMGQTQPQHF
.	TRBJ2-7	.	TRBV9	TGTGCCAGCAGCCCCAATTTCTACGAGCAGTACTTC	CASSPNFYEQYF
.	TRBJ2-3	.	TRBV27	TGTGCCAGCAGTTTGTTGAGCACAGATACGCAGTATTTT	CASSLLSTDTQYF
.	TRBJ2-5	TRBD2	TRBV27	TGTGCCAGCAGTTCCCAGACTAGCGGCCAAGAGACCCAGTACTTC	CASSSQTSGQETQYF
.	TRBJ2-5	TRBD1	TRBV19	TGTGCCAGTAGTATCCCCAGAACAGGGGAGGAGACCCAGTACTTC	CASSIPRTGEETQYF
few	TRBJ2-5	.	TRBV11-2	TGTGCCAGCAGCCTCCTTCCCCGGTCGGGGGAGACCCAGTACTTC	CASSLLPRSGETQYF
.	TRBJ2-1	TRBD2	TRBV7-2	TGTGCCAGCAGCCCACTCTTACCAGCGGGGGGGCCCGCGCAGTTCTTC	CASSPLLPAGGPAQFF
.	TRBJ2-7	TRBD1	TRBV4-3	TGCGCCAGCAGCCCCGAAGGGACAGGGGGATACGAGCAGTACTTC	CASSPEGTGGYEQYF
.	TRBJ1-3	.	TRBV5-1	TGCGCCAGCAGCTTGGAGGCGGGGGCATCTGGAAACACCATATATTTT	CASSLEAGASGNTIYF
.	TRBJ1-2	.	TRBV28	TGTGCCAGCAGACAGGCCCTCAAGGATGGCTACACCTTC	CASRQALKDGYTF
.	TRBJ1-1	.	TRBV11-2	TGTGCCAGCAGCTTTGGGTGGAACACTGAAGCTTTCTTT	CASSFGWNTEAFF
few	TRBJ1-1	.	TRBV2	TGTGCCAGCACCGGGGGTTCGACTGAAGCTTTCTTT	CASTGGSTEAFF
few	TRBJ1-1	.	TRBV2	TGTGCCAGCAGTGAAGGCAGGGGAGACACTGAAGCTTTCTTT	CASSEGRGDTEAFF
.	TRBJ2-2	TRBD1	TRBV5-1	TGCGCCAGCAGCTTGGAGGGGACAGGTACGAACACCGGGGAGCTGTTTTTT	CASSLEGTGTNTGELFF
.	TRBJ1-1	.	TRBV14	TGTGCCAGCAGGCATGGAGTGAACACTGAAGCTTTCTTT	CASRHGVNTEAFF
.	TRBJ2-5	.	TRBV27	TGTGCCAGCAGTTCCTACGACAGCAAAGAGACCCAGTACTTC	CASSSYDSKETQYF
.	TRBJ2-5	.	TRBV19	TGTGCCAGTAGTATAATAGAAGGGGAGACCCAGTACTTC	CASSIIEGETQYF
few	TRBJ1-1	.	TRBV2	TGTGCCAGCAGTCGCTTTAGAGGGGAAGGGAACACTGAAGCTTTCTTT	CASSRFRGEGNTEAFF
.	TRBJ2-7	TRBD1	TRBV18	TGTGCCAGCTCACCACTTGGGAGCCGACAGGGGATCCACGAGCAGTACTTC	CASSPLGSRQGIHEQYF
.	TRBJ2-1	TRBD2	TRBV7-2	TGTGCCAGCAGCTTAGTGGTACGACTAGCGGGAGTGGGGGAGCAGTTCTTC	CASSLVVRLAGVGEQFF
few	TRBJ1-5	.	TRBV7-2	TGTGCCAGCAGCCGGACGGCTGATAGCAATCAGCCCCAGCATTTT	CASSRTADSNQPQHF
.	TRBJ2-5	.	TRBV4-2	TGTGCCAGCAGCCAAGCCTGGGGCAGGGATCAAGAGACCCAGTACTTC	CASSQAWGRDQETQYF
.	TRBJ1-3	.	TRBV5-6	TGTGCCAGCAGCCGTCCGGGACTGCCAAGCTCTGGAAACACCATATATTTT	CASSRPGLPSSGNTIYF
.	TRBJ1-2	.	TRBV4-2	TGTGCCAGCAGCCAAGAGGCATTGGGCGGCTATGGCTACACCTTC	CASSQEALGGYGYTF
few	TRBJ2-2	.	TRBV25-1	TGTGCCAGCAGGGGAAGGGACACCGGGGAGCTGTTTTTT	CASRGRDTGELFF
.	TRBJ2-7	.	TRBV5-5	TGTGCCAGCAGTACAGGGTGGGGAGAGCAGTACTTC	CASSTGWGEQYF
.	TRBJ2-1	TRBD2	TRBV30	TGTGCCTGGAGTGTGGGACTAGCGGGGGGGCCGAATGAGCAGTTCTTC	CAWSVGLAGGPNEQFF